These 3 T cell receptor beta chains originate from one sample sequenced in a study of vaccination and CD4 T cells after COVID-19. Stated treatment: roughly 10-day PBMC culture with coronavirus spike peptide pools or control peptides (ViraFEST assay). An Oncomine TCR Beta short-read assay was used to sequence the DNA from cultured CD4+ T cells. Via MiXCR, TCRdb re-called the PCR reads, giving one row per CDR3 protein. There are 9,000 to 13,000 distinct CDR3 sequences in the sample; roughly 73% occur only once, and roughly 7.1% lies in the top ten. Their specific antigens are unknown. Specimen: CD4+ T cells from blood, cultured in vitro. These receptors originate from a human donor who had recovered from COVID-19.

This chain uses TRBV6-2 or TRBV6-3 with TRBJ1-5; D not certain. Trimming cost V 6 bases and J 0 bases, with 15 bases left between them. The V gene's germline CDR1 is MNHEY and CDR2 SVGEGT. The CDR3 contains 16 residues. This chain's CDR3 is CASSSTIPYSNQPQHF. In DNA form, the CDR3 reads TGTGCCAGCAGCTCGACCATACCGTATAGCAATCAGCCCCAGCATTTT.

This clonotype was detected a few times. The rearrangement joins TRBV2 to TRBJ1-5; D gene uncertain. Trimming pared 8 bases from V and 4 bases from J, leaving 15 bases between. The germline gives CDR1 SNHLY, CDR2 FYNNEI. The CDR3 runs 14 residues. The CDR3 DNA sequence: TGTGCCAGCGAAGCGTATATGGCAAATCAGCCCCAGCATTTT. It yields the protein CASEAYMANQPQHF.

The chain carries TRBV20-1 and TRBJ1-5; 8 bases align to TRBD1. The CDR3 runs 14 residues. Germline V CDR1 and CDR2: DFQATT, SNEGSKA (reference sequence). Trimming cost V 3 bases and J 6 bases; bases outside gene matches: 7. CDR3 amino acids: CSASLKQGVQPQHF. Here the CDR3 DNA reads TGCAGTGCTAGCCTTAAACAGGGGGTTCAGCCCCAGCATTTT.